Presented here are 19 T cell receptor beta chains from one specimen sequenced in a study of cytomegalovirus exposure and HLA in healthy donors. The PCR contained 60 Vbeta and 13 Jbeta primers. Sequenced by immunoSEQ multiplex PCR; TCRdb stores in-frame clones only, minus some. This sample yields some 200,000 clones, of which over 65% are seen a single time; roughly 0.095% belongs to the top ten. Sequenced sample: PBMCs. These receptors all stem from a boy under 10 years old in good health and CMV-seronegative.

This sequence joins TRBV10-3 and TRBJ1-1; 9 bases match TRBD1. The V segment lost 0 bases and the J segment 10 bases; nucleotides outside the gene matches: 6. Germline lookup yields CDR1 ENHRY and CDR2 SYGVKD. The CDR3 covers 14 residues. In DNA, the CDR3 is TGTGCCATCAGTGAGTCTGGAACAGGGGGCCTAGCTTTCTTT. Residues: CAISESGTGGLAFF.

This chain links TRBV27 with TRBJ1-1, with a weak D call TRBD1 (5 bases). V lost 0 bases and J lost 0, with 11 bases in between. The CDR3 runs 16 residues. Germline V gene sequence: CDR1 MNHEY, CDR2 SMNVEV (reference sequence). CDR3: CASSLSLTALNTEAFF. CDR3 DNA: TGTGCCAGCAGTTTATCCCTGACAGCCTTGAACACTGAAGCTTTCTTT.

The chain employs TRBV27 and TRBJ1-2, with TRBD1 matching over 11 bases. Trimming removed 5 bases from V and 4 bases from J; junction bases left unmatched: 6. CDR3 size: 15 residues. In germline, CDR1 is MNHEY, CDR2 SMNVEV (reference sequence). CDR3 nucleotides: TGTGCCAGCAGTCCACGGACAGGGGGCACCTATGGCTACACCTTC. It specifies CASSPRTGGTYGYTF.

V and J are TRBV2 and TRBJ2-2; 9 bases fit TRBD1. Germline V CDR1 and CDR2: SNHLY, FYNNEI. The CDR3 runs to 15 residues. J gave up 6 bases and V 6 bases, and 8 bases lay outside the gene matches. In DNA, the CDR3 is TGTGCCAGCAGCACAGGGGGCGCTAATCCCGGGGAGCTGTTTTTT. Protein product: CASSTGGANPGELFF. The full variable domain, rest sourced from reference TRBV2 and TRBJ2-2, is EPEVTQTPSHQVTQMGQEVILRCVPISNHLYFYWYRQILGQKVEFLVSFYNNEISEKSEIFDDQFSVERPDGSNFTLKIRSTKLEDSAMYFCASSTGGANPGELFFGEGSRLTVL.

The rearrangement uses TRBV4-2 and TRBJ2-7; D may be TRBD2 (6 bases). CDR3 length equals 17 residues. Germline values: CDR1 LGHNA, CDR2 YNFKEQ. Trimming left V 4 bases short and J 3 bases short, with 22 bases between. The CDR3 region has the DNA TGTGCCAGCAGCCTAGAGCCTTTGAGGGACGGGGGCTACGAGCAGTACTTC. It yields the protein CASSLEPLRDGGYEQYF.

The chain has TRBV7-2 and TRBJ2-2; tentative D call: TRBD2 (7 bases). Trimming pared 2 bases from V and 1 base from J, leaving 8 bases between. Germline CDR1 SGHTA, CDR2 FQGNSA. This CDR3 contains 15 residues. The CDR3 DNA reads TGTGCCAGCAGCTTAAGGGGGGGGAACACCGGGGAGCTGTTTTTT. Amino acid sequence: CASSLRGGNTGELFF.

The chain has TRBV5-4 and TRBJ2-1; D call uncertain. The CDR3 totals 14 residues. Trimming shortened V by 5 bases and J by 3 bases, and 12 bases separated the two germline ends. CDR1 is SGHNT and CDR2 is YYREEE in the germline V gene (reference sequence). CDR3: CASSLSDFYNEQFF. CDR3 DNA sequence: TGTGCCAGCAGTCTCTCAGACTTCTACAATGAGCAGTTCTTC.

A few counts support this clone. In DNA form, the CDR3 reads TGCGCCAGCAGCCCCTCGGGGGGGGAGACCCAGTACTTC. Translated: CASSPSGGETQYF. The chain joins TRBV5-1 to TRBJ2-5, with TRBD2 matching 8 bases. This CDR3 has 13 amino acids. Germline lookup yields CDR1 SGHRS and CDR2 YFSETQ. Trimming removed 4 bases from V and 5 bases from J; junction bases left unmatched: 4.

The chain has TRBV10-1 and TRBJ2-3; 10 nucleotides agree with TRBD2. The ends lost 8 bases at V and 2 bases at J; junction bases unmatched: 10. The CDR3 runs to 16 residues. Germline CDR1 and CDR2: WNHNN and SYGVQD (reference sequence). The CDR3 here is CASRGLAGENTDTQYF. The CDR3 coding sequence is TGCGCCAGCCGAGGGCTAGCGGGGGAGAACACAGATACGCAGTATTTT.

The genes are TRBV6-5 and TRBJ2-7; 10 nucleotides match TRBD1. The CDR3 sequence is 15 residues long. Germline-derived CDR1 and CDR2 are MNHEY and SVGAGI. With 2 bases clipped from V and 4 bases from J, the junction kept 5 bases outside the gene matches. In DNA form, the CDR3 reads TGTGCCAGCAGTTACCGGGACAGGGGCGGGTACGAGCAGTACTTC. Translated: CASSYRDRGGYEQYF.

J is TRBJ2-3 and V is TRBV5-1, with D perhaps TRBD1 (5 bases). The CDR3 covers 14 residues. Germline V lookup: CDR1 SGHRS, CDR2 YFSETQ. V shed 2 bases and J shed 3 bases, with 10 bases lying between them. CDR3 amino acids: CASSLQDETDTQYF. The DNA for the CDR3 is TGCGCCAGCAGCTTACAGGATGAGACAGATACGCAGTATTTT. Supplemented by reference TRBV5-1 and TRBJ2-3, the full variable domain reads KAGVTQTPRYLIKTRGQQVTLSCSPISGHRSVSWYQQTPGQGLQFLFEYFSETQRNKGNFPGRFSGRQFSNSRSEMNVSTLELGDSALYLCASSLQDETDTQYFGPGTRLTVL.

The V and J genes are TRBV2 and TRBJ2-7, with TRBD1 matching 7 bases. This CDR3 region has 12 residues. Trimming at V came to 7 bases and at J to 2 bases, leaving 2 bases not matched to a gene. Germline CDR1 and CDR2: SNHLY and FYNNEI. This CDR3 is CASKGQAYEQYF. The CDR3 nucleotides read TGTGCCAGCAAAGGACAGGCCTACGAGCAGTACTTC.

The chain has TRBV27 and TRBJ1-2; D remains ambiguous. Trimming removed 5 bases from V and 4 bases from J, with 14 bases in between. The CDR3 has 14 residues. Germline CDR1 and CDR2: MNHEY and SMNVEV (reference sequence). CDR3 bases: TGTGCCAGCAGTCCCAAGACATCCCTCTATGGCTACACCTTC. Amino acids: CASSPKTSLYGYTF.

This chain connects TRBV28 to TRBJ1-2; TRBD1 is a possible D gene (5 bases). The CDR3 totals 15 residues. Trimming stripped 5 bases from V and 3 bases from J, with 16 bases between. CDR1 is MDHEN, CDR2 SYDVKM, per germline. CDR3 nucleotide sequence: TGTGCCAGCAGTCCCTCAGGGATAGCTCACTATGGCTACACCTTC. Encoded protein: CASSPSGIAHYGYTF.

The chain uses TRBV29-1 and TRBJ2-3, with 8 bases aligning to TRBD2. The germline gives CDR1 SQVTM, CDR2 ANQGSEA. The CDR3 runs to 14 residues. V shed 7 bases and J 4 bases; nucleotides not matched to a gene: 10. CDR3 loop: CSGGAGERADTQYF. The CDR3 DNA follows: TGCAGCGGGGGAGCGGGGGAAAGGGCAGATACGCAGTATTTT.

The chain has TRBV10-3 and TRBJ1-1; no definite D call. V lost 8 bases to trimming and J lost 1 base, with 11 bases between them. Germline V gene sequence: CDR1 ENHRY, CDR2 SYGVKD. This CDR3 region has 13 residues. For the CDR3, the DNA is TGTGCCATCGGTGTCGGGGAGAACACTGAAGCTTTCTTT. Translating it yields CAIGVGENTEAFF.

The CDR3, as DNA: TGTGCCAGCAGCCGGGTAGGCTCTGGGGCCAACGTCCTGACTTTC. Translated: CASSRVGSGANVLTF. The V call is TRBV6-1, the J call TRBJ2-6; D ambiguous. Germline V gives CDR1 MNHNS, CDR2 SASEGT. This CDR3 comprises 15 residues. Trimming cost V 6 bases and J 0 bases, with 9 bases left between them.

The chain joins TRBV6-1 to TRBJ2-1; D is perhaps TRBD1 (5 bases). The CDR3 length is 15 residues. Germline CDR1 reads MNHNS; CDR2 reads SASEGT. Trimming took off 7 bases at V and 0 bases at J, with 13 bases between the two ends. DNA for the CDR3: TGTGCCAGCACACAGGCGGCCTTCTCCTACAATGAGCAGTTCTTC. Its translation: CASTQAAFSYNEQFF.

The V and J genes are TRBV2 and TRBJ1-1; 8 bases are a match to TRBD1. Trimming cost V 5 bases and J 1 base; bases outside gene matches: 6. Germline V gene sequence: CDR1 SNHLY, CDR2 FYNNEI. CDR3 length equals 15 residues. The CDR3 sequence: CASSMTGQGNTEAFF. The DNA for the CDR3 is TGTGCCAGCAGTATGACTGGACAGGGGAACACTGAAGCTTTCTTT.